A selection of T cell receptor beta chains follows, all from one sample in a study of T cells in Graves' hyperthyroidism and ophthalmopathy. TCRdb independently ran MiXCR on the multiplex PCR reads; one entry per CDR3 protein. The sample has about 520,000 distinct CDR3 sequences, less than 25% seen once. Specimen: blood. The source is a man in his late teens or twenties with Graves' hyperthyroidism. CDR3s include the opening cysteine and the closing phenylalanine or tryptophan. D genes are given only for firm matches. Rows may omit the clone size; those that give it use once, few, many or a size class.

j_gene	d_gene	v_gene	abundance	len	CDR3aa	CDR3nt
TRBJ2-7	-	TRBV28	many	12	CASSLGWREQYF	TGTGCCAGCAGTTTAGGTTGGAGGGAGCAGTACTTC
TRBJ1-2	-	TRBV30	-	13	CAWSQDINYGYTF	TGTGCCTGGAGCCAAGACATTAACTATGGCTACACCTTC
TRBJ1-6	TRBD1	TRBV30	few	15	CAWRGGQGDNSPLHF	TGTGCCTGGAGGGGGGGACAGGGTGATAATTCACCCCTCCACTTT
TRBJ2-2	-	TRBV7-9	many	15	CASSPRGTYTGELFF	TGTGCCAGCAGCCCCAGGGGAACCTACACCGGGGAGCTGTTTTTT
TRBJ2-7	-	TRBV11-2	-	16	CASSPIHTDSSYEQYF	TGTGCCAGCAGCCCTATTCACACAGATAGCTCCTACGAGCAGTACTTC
TRBJ2-5	TRBD2	TRBV3-1	-	14	CASSQGLNQETQYF	TGTGCCAGCAGCCAGGGACTAAACCAAGAGACCCAGTACTTC
TRBJ1-2	-	TRBV6-1	many	15	CASSPGEGRRYGYTF	TGTGCCAGCAGCCCCGGTGAGGGACGACGATATGGCTACACCTTC
TRBJ1-5	-	TRBV5-5	many	13	CASSLAGAEPQHF	TGTGCCAGCAGCTTGGCGGGGGCTGAGCCCCAGCATTTT
TRBJ2-7	-	TRBV29-1	-	11	CSVLTSAEQYF	TGCAGCGTTTTGACTTCTGCCGAGCAGTACTTC
TRBJ1-5	-	TRBV9	many	13	CASSPGGMGPQHF	TGTGCCAGCAGCCCGGGGGGCATGGGGCCCCAGCATTTT
TRBJ2-7	TRBD1	TRBV20-1	many	18	CSAHRPFNRDRSSYEQYF	TGCAGTGCTCACAGGCCGTTTAACCGGGACAGGAGCTCCTACGAGCAGTACTTC
TRBJ1-2	TRBD1	TRBV28	-	15	CASSHDRDGNYGYTF	TGTGCCAGCAGTCACGACAGGGACGGTAACTATGGCTACACCTTC
TRBJ2-5	-	TRBV20-1	many	18	CSARDSIHRVIIQETQYF	TGCAGTGCTAGAGATTCCATCCACAGGGTAATCATCCAAGAGACCCAGTACTTC
TRBJ1-2	-	TRBV12-3/TRBV12-4	-	15	CASSPGPGAGYGYTF	TGTGCCAGCAGTCCCGGGCCGGGGGCCGGCTATGGCTACACCTTC
TRBJ2-5	-	TRBV7-8	many	13	CASTSQAQETQYF	TGTGCCAGCACCTCCCAAGCACAAGAGACCCAGTACTTC
TRBJ1-2	-	TRBV2	many	15	CASSERRQANYGYTF	TGTGCCAGCAGTGAAAGAAGACAAGCGAACTATGGCTACACCTTC
TRBJ2-5	-	TRBV30	many	13	CAWAGGSQETQYF	TGTGCCTGGGCGGGCGGGTCCCAAGAGACCCAGTACTTC
TRBJ1-1	-	TRBV28	many	14	CASREGLINTEAFF	TGTGCCAGCAGAGAGGGACTCATAAACACTGAAGCTTTCTTT
TRBJ2-7	TRBD2	TRBV6-1	few	16	CASKGTSGGRAYEQYF	TGTGCCAGCAAGGGAACTAGCGGGGGCCGGGCATACGAGCAGTACTTC
TRBJ2-7	TRBD2	TRBV27	many	13	CASRTSGGREQYF	TGTGCCAGCAGGACTAGCGGGGGGCGGGAGCAGTACTTC
TRBJ2-2	TRBD1	TRBV11-2	-	17	CASSPSRDRAIVGELFF	TGTGCCAGCAGCCCTAGCCGGGACAGGGCTATCGTCGGGGAGCTGTTTTTT
TRBJ1-1	TRBD1	TRBV30	many	11	CAWSNRGQAFF	TGTGCCTGGAGTAACAGGGGGCAAGCTTTCTTT
TRBJ2-2	-	TRBV2	many	11	CAGQGTGELFF	TGTGCCGGCCAGGGGACCGGGGAGCTGTTTTTT
TRBJ1-5	-	TRBV5-1	-	14	CASSLGEGAQPQHF	TGCGCCAGCAGCTTGGGAGAGGGTGCTCAGCCCCAGCATTTT
TRBJ1-1	-	TRBV6-1	-	13	CASSTGESAEAFF	TGTGCCAGCAGTACGGGGGAATCGGCTGAAGCTTTCTTT
TRBJ2-2	-	TRBV6-1	-	15	CASSAAKPYTGELFF	TGTGCCAGCAGTGCCGCGAAGCCTTACACCGGGGAGCTGTTTTTT
TRBJ2-5	-	TRBV12-3/TRBV12-4	few	13	CASRADGGETQYF	TGTGCCAGCAGAGCGGACGGAGGGGAGACCCAGTACTTC
TRBJ2-6	-	TRBV6-2/TRBV6-3	few	16	CASSYIIRLGANVLTF	TGTGCCAGCAGTTACATCATCAGGTTGGGGGCCAACGTCCTGACTTTC
TRBJ2-7	TRBD2	TRBV28	-	15	CASSTGLAGAYEQYF	TGTGCCAGCAGCACCGGACTAGCGGGAGCCTACGAGCAGTACTTC
TRBJ2-5	-	TRBV28	many	14	CASSPMTGQETQYF	TGTGCCAGCAGTCCGATGACAGGCCAAGAGACCCAGTACTTC
TRBJ2-2	TRBD1	TRBV5-5	-	16	CASSLGQGAGTGELFF	TGTGCCAGCAGCCTGGGACAGGGGGCGGGCACCGGGGAGCTGTTTTTT
TRBJ2-5	-	TRBV20-1	-	14	CSARDLLSRETQYF	TGCAGTGCTAGAGATCTGCTCAGCAGGGAGACCCAGTACTTC
TRBJ1-2	-	TRBV11-3	many	13	CASSLARGYGYTF	TGTGCCAGCAGCCTTGCAAGGGGCTATGGCTACACCTTC
TRBJ2-7	TRBD1	TRBV27	many	14	CASSFRDRGREQYF	TGTGCCAGCAGTTTCCGGGACAGGGGGCGAGAGCAGTACTTC
TRBJ1-4	-	TRBV6-1	many	15	CASSGQGGRFEKLFF	TGTGCCAGCAGTGGTCAGGGCGGGCGGTTCGAAAAACTGTTTTTT
TRBJ1-6	-	TRBV6-5	-	13	CASSYNRDSPLHF	TGTGCCAGCAGTTACAACAGGGATTCACCCCTCCACTTT
TRBJ2-4	-	TRBV11-2	many	13	CASSTNAKNIKYF	TGTGCCAGCAGCACCAATGCAAAAAACATTAAGTACTTC
TRBJ2-6	TRBD2	TRBV12-3/TRBV12-4	-	19	CASSSTGGRGYAGANVLTF	TGTGCCAGCAGTTCCACGGGGGGGAGAGGGTATGCTGGGGCCAACGTCCTGACTTTC
TRBJ2-7	-	TRBV6-1	many	15	CASRRDGGNSYEQYF	TGTGCCAGCAGGCGGGACGGGGGAAACTCCTACGAGCAGTACTTC
TRBJ2-6	-	TRBV27	-	15	CASSLFRVGANVLTF	TGTGCCAGCAGTTTATTCAGGGTCGGGGCCAACGTCCTGACTTTC
TRBJ1-1	-	TRBV12-5	many	13	CASGPGTFSLAFF	TGTGCTAGTGGTCCTGGGACTTTTTCATTAGCTTTCTTT
TRBJ1-3	-	TRBV4-1	few	15	CASSQVTSSGNTIYF	TGCGCCAGCAGCCAAGTTACAAGTTCTGGAAACACCATATATTTT
TRBJ1-2	-	TRBV30	-	11	CSWSQGYGYTF	TGTTCCTGGAGCCAGGGTTATGGCTACACCTTC